The 10 T cell receptor beta chains below were found in one sample sequenced in a study of T cell responses to AZD1222 COVID-19 vaccine. Sequenced by immunoSEQ multiplex PCR; TCRdb stores in-frame clones only, minus some. In the table there are around 140,000 clones, approximately 85% of which are singletons. This sample comprised peripheral blood, obtained 28 days after the second dose of the MenACWY control vaccine. The receptors stem from an adult who received the MenACWY meningococcal vaccine as a control.

The V and J genes are TRBV7-2 and TRBJ2-1; TRBD2 matches at 8 bases. V lost 3 bases to trimming and J lost 3 bases; unmatched junction nucleotides: 4. The CDR3 is 15 amino acids. Germline CDR1 is SGHTA and CDR2 is FQGNSA. CDR3 protein: CASSFVTSGYNEQFF. In DNA, the CDR3 is TGTGCCAGCAGCTTCGTCACTAGCGGCTACAATGAGCAGTTCTTC.

V gene TRBV5-1 combines with J gene TRBJ1-1, with D perhaps TRBD1 (6 bases). The germline CDR1 and CDR2 sequences are SGHRS and YFSETQ. The CDR3 is 15 amino acids. Trimming cost V 4 bases and J 6 bases, with 19 bases left between them. CDR3 sequence: CASSPGPGVGPEAFF. The CDR3 DNA reads as TGCGCCAGCAGCCCGGGACCAGGGGTAGGGCCTGAAGCTTTCTTT.

The V gene is TRBV12-3 or TRBV12-4, the J gene TRBJ1-1; TRBD1 agrees at 8 bases. The length of the CDR3 is 13 residues. V lost 6 bases, J lost 5 bases, and 5 bases stayed unmatched. CDR3 bases: TGTGCCAGCAGGATACAGGGGGGGACTGAAGCTTTCTTT. Its translation: CASRIQGGTEAFF.

The rearrangement uses TRBV5-5 and TRBJ2-1, with D uncertain. CDR1 and CDR2 (germline): SGHKS, YYEKEE (reference sequence). Trimming removed 0 bases from V and 2 bases from J, with 6 bases in between. This CDR3 is 14 amino acids long. CDR3 amino acids: CASSLERTYNEQFF. CDR3 DNA sequence: TGTGCCAGCAGCTTGGAGCGCACCTACAATGAGCAGTTCTTC.

The chain has TRBV7-2 and TRBJ2-3; D is unclear. V lost 5 bases and J lost 0, with 12 bases in between. Germline loops: CDR1 SGHTA, CDR2 FQGNSA. The CDR3 length is 15 residues. CDR3 nucleotides: TGTGCCAGCAGCCCGACCGGCCACAGCACAGATACGCAGTATTTT. It translates to CASSPTGHSTDTQYF. Full variable domain (missing parts from reference TRBV7-2 and TRBJ2-3): GAGVSQSPSNKVTEKGKDVELRCDPISGHTALYWYRQSLGQGLEFLIYFQGNSAPDKSGLPSDRFSAERTGGSVSTLTIQRTQQEDSAVYLCASSPTGHSTDTQYFGPGTRLTVL.

The chain has TRBV5-4 and TRBJ2-1; the D gene is possibly TRBD2 (5 bases). V lost 1 base and J lost 7, with 18 bases in between. The V gene's germline CDR1 is SGHNT and CDR2 YYREEE (reference sequence). The CDR3 has 16 residues. In DNA form, the CDR3 reads TGTGCCAGCAGCTTGTCCGGGCTAGCTTCGACAAATGAGCAGTTCTTC. This encodes CASSLSGLASTNEQFF.

Written as DNA, the CDR3 is TGCGCCAGCAGCCAAGGCCCCGGATGGCAGGGGTCGATTGGCTACACCTTC. It specifies CASSQGPGWQGSIGYTF. The chain employs TRBV4-1 and TRBJ1-2; D may be TRBD1 (6 bases). V lost 1 base, J lost 7 bases, and 22 bases lay in between. CDR1 is MGHRA, CDR2 YSYEKL, per germline. This CDR3 spans 17 amino acids.

This rearrangement joins TRBV28 to TRBJ1-1, with D possibly matching TRBD1 (5 bases). Trimming took off 8 bases at V and 3 bases at J, with 19 bases between the two ends. This CDR3 comprises 15 residues. Germline V lookup: CDR1 MDHEN, CDR2 SYDVKM. Here the CDR3 reads CASLPGPRGYTEAFF. DNA of the CDR3: TGTGCCAGCCTACCGGGGCCCCGGGGGTACACTGAAGCTTTCTTT.

V gene TRBV7-3 combines with J gene TRBJ1-5, with 8 bases identical to TRBD1. CDR3 size: 18 residues. The germline gives CDR1 SGHTA, CDR2 FQGTGA. J was trimmed by 2 bases and V by 5 bases; bases with no gene match: 14. CDR3 protein: CASSPAGGGSLGNQPQHF. For the CDR3, the DNA is TGTGCCAGCAGCCCCGCAGGGGGCGGATCGTTGGGCAATCAGCCCCAGCATTTT.

V usage is TRBV5-6 and J usage is TRBJ1-2; maybe TRBD1 (5 bases). The CDR3 consists of 15 residues. The germline V gene has CDR1 SGHDT and CDR2 YYEEEE. The V gene lost 1 base and the J gene lost 5 bases, with 15 bases spanning the gap. The DNA for the CDR3 is TGTGCCAGCAGCTTGCTGGGGGGAAACGATTATGGCTACACCTTC. This translates into CASSLLGGNDYGYTF.